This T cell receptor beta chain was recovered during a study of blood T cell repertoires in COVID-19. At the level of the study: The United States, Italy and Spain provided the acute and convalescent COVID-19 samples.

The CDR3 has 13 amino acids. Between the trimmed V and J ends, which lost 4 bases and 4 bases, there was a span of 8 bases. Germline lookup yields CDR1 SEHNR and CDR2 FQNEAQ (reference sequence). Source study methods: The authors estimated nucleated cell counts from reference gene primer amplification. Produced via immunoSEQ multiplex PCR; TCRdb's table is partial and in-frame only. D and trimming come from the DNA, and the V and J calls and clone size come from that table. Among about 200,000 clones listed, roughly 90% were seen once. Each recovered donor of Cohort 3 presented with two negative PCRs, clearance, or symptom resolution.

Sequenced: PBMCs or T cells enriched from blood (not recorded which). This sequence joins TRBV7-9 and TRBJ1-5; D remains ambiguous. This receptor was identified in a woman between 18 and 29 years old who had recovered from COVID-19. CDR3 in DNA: TGTGCCAGCAGCTCCGTCGGTAATCAGCCCCAGCATTTT. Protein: CASSSVGNQPQHF.